The following is a T cell receptor beta chain sequence with its context. What antigen it recognizes has not been identified. Base-call qualities are not available, and no considerably larger clone is one nucleotide away. Patients with a history of autoimmune disease or receiving systemic immunosuppression were excluded from the trial. In every dose cohort, peripheral blood was drawn for TCR sequencing at baseline, cycle 4 day 1, and cycle 7 day 1. Samples were obtained from an open-label, multicenter, first-in-human phase I dose-escalation trial of ivuxolimab. The trial enrolled adults with locally advanced or metastatic head and neck squamous cell, hepatocellular, melanoma or renal cell carcinoma. CD4+ and CD8+ T cells were sorted separately from peripheral blood before TCR sequencing. These data come from a study of OX40 agonist ivuxolimab in advanced cancers. Notes on the research overall: Ivuxolimab, which targeted the costimulatory receptor OX40 (CD134), was an agonistic, fully human IgG2 monoclonal antibody. In the dose-escalation cohort, 75% to 85% of patients were male, and the mean age was around 65 years with a range of roughly 23 to 79. Of the approximately 53 patients in dose escalation, 19 had hepatocellular carcinoma, about 15 had melanoma, 9 had renal cell carcinoma and 9 had head and neck cancer. The purpose of peripheral TCRbeta sequencing was to test whether ivuxolimab changed TCR sequence diversity and led to clonal T-cell expansion. The paper reports the monotherapy dose-escalation portion (N of about 51 patients) of the phase I ivuxolimab trial. Intravenous ivuxolimab was administered to patients every 2 weeks at six dose levels: 0.01, 0.1, 0.3, 1.5, 3 and 10 mg/kg. Patients were allowed to have had prior anti-PD-1, anti-PD-L1 or anti-CTLA-4 therapy, and approximately 40% of the dose-escalation patients had been treated with checkpoint inhibitors. Partial responses occurred in three dose-escalation patients, of whom one had hepatocellular carcinoma and two had cutaneous melanoma.

Study-level results and caveats: At doses of 0.1 to 3.0 mg/kg, clonal expansion of both CD4+ and CD8+ T cells in blood was seen between baseline and week 6. Low levels of normalized T-cell clonal expansion were also seen in some patients who did not respond. Antigen specificity was not determined for the clonally expanded peripheral T cells. After ivuxolimab, more expanded clones were found on average in CD8+ T cells than in CD4+ T cells. Partial responders in the 0.1-3.0 mg/kg groups had among the lowest normalized peripheral clonal expansion, especially among CD8+ T cells.

For sequencing of the TCRbeta CDR3 region, genomic DNA was extracted from the sorted cells. The immunoSEQ Assay was used to sequence the TCRbeta CDR3 regions. TCRdb limited this immuneACCESS table to in-frame rearrangements with V and J called. A share of clones is missing; checked studies link under half to unresolved V genes, and the rest is unexplained. The table for this sample lists roughly 74,000 clones; roughly 90% of them were counted only once. The top ten clonotypes cover less than 10% of the sample. The CDR3 covers 17 residues, taking in both the cysteine and the phenylalanine. The CDR3 DNA has 51 bases and is translated from base 1. From the germline V gene, CDR1 is SGDLS and CDR2 is YYNGEE. V is pared back by 0 bases and J by 0 bases, with 10 bases lying between the germline termini.

The sequence is built from TRBV9 and TRBJ2-6; the D segment could be TRBD1, given 6 matching bases. The clonotype originates from an adult with an advanced solid tumor such as melanoma, head and neck, liver or kidney cancer. The source material was CD4+ or CD8+ T cells sorted from blood, sampled in a trial of the OX40 agonist ivuxolimab. The sequenced DNA is TGTGCCAGCAGCGTAGGACAGGCCGTCTCTGGGGCCAACGTCCTGACTTTC. Its protein product is CASSVGQAVSGANVLTF.